The source of this T cell receptor (beta chain) is a study of T-cell memory formation after mild COVID-19. Overall study results and limits: Pre-infection memory already had some responding clones, implying cross-reactive memory joined. Whereas later expanders leaned CD4+, clones contracting day 15 to 85 showed a balanced CD4/CD8 makeup. Contracting CD8+ clones were enriched in EMRA, CD4+ mainly in CM and EM.

Barcoded TCR alpha and TCR beta cDNA libraries with UMIs came from 5'RACE using constant-segment primers. MiXCR, applied by TCRdb to the 5' RACE reads, yields one record per CDR3 protein. Among approximately 490,000 distinct CDR3 sequences listed, approximately 20% were seen once. Germline values: CDR1 SGDLS, CDR2 YYNGEE. Trimming left V 3 bases short and J 7 bases short, with 7 bases between. This CDR3 region has 12 residues. In this sample, this clonotype turned up a few times. The antigen is undetermined. The receptor was isolated from an adult woman who had mild COVID-19 (a few samples of this study predate the infection). Cell type and time point are not known. Sequenced sample: PBMCs or a T cell subset sorted from them (not recorded which). The genes are TRBV9 and TRBJ2-2; no definite D call. The CDR3 is CASSEQRGELFF. The CDR3 region has the DNA TGTGCCAGCAGCGAGCAGCGCGGGGAGCTGTTTTTT. The full variable domain, in which reference TRBV9 and TRBJ2-2 provide the parts outside the CDR3, is DSGVTQTPKHLITATGQRVTLRCSPRSGDLSVYWYQQSLDQGLQFLIQYYNGEERAKGNILERFSAQQFPDLHSELNLSSLELGDSALYFCASSEQRGELFFGEGSRLTVL.